One T cell receptor beta chain is described in this entry. This entry comes from a study of T-cell reconstitution after alpha-beta-depleted transplantation in children. TCRbeta library preparation incorporated unique molecular identifiers. TCRdb reprocessed the PCR reads with MiXCR, giving one entry per CDR3 protein. The repertoire holds approximately 400,000 distinct CDR3 sequences, with roughly 11% as singletons. The J segment lost 6 bases and the V segment lost 0 bases, leaving 8 bases of the junction unmatched. Germline-derived CDR1 and CDR2 are DFQATT and SNEGSKA (reference sequence). There are 16 residues in the CDR3.

This chain links TRBV20-1 with TRBJ2-2, with 9 nucleotides matching TRBD2. The receptor's source is a human donor who donated a stem cell graft to a child with acute myeloid leukemia. The specimen was PBMCs from the stem cell graft donor, collected from the stem cell graft. This chain's CDR3 is CSARDLAGGEAGELFF. CDR3 nucleotide sequence: TGCAGTGCTAGAGATCTCGCGGGAGGGGAAGCCGGGGAGCTGTTTTTT.